This entry is about one T cell receptor beta chain. Its antigen is undetermined. The data originate from a study of T cell responses to AZD1222 COVID-19 vaccine. Study-level findings and limits: White British donors predominated, females outnumbered males, and clonal diversity was possibly underestimated. As reported, nearly half of all spike-specific TCRs target variant regions that are unmutated.

Measured with immunoSEQ multiplex PCR; TCRdb has only the in-frame clones, and not every one. Among over 120,000 clones listed, roughly 90% were seen once. Trimming shortened V by 1 base and J by 2 bases, and 11 bases separated the two germline ends. The germline V gene has CDR1 SGHRS and CDR2 YFSETQ. This CDR3 has 15 residues. J is TRBJ2-3 and V is TRBV5-1; D not certain. Sequenced material: peripheral blood, taken 28 days after the second AZD1222 dose. The TCR comes from an adult who received the AZD1222 COVID-19 vaccine. CDR3 sequence (DNA): TGCGCCAGCAGCTTGCCTCTTACCCACACAGATACGCAGTATTTT. Translation: CASSLPLTHTDTQYF.